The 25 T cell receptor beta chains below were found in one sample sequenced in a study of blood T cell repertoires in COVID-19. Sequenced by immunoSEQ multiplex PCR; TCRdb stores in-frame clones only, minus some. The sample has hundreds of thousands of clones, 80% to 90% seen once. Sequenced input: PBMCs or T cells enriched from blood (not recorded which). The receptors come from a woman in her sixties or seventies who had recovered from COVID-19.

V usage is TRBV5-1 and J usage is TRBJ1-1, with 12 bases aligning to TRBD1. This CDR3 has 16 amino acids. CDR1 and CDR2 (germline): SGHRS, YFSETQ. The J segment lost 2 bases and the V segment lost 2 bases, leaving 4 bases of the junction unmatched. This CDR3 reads CASSFGTGGGNTEAFF. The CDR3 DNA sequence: TGCGCCAGCAGCTTCGGGACAGGGGGCGGAAACACTGAAGCTTTCTTT.

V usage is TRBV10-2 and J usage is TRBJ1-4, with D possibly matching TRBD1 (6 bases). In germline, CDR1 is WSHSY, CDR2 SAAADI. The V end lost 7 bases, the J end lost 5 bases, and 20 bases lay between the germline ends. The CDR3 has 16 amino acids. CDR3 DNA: TGCGCCAGCAAGTCAGGCCTCGGGGGGGCGAATGAAAAACTGTTTTTT. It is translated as CASKSGLGGANEKLFF.

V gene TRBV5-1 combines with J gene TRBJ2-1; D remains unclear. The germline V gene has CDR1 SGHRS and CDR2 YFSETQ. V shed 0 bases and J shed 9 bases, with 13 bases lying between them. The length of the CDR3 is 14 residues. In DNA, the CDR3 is TGCGCCAGCAGCTTGGACGCGGAATTGGGTGAGCAGTTCTTC. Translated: CASSLDAELGEQFF.

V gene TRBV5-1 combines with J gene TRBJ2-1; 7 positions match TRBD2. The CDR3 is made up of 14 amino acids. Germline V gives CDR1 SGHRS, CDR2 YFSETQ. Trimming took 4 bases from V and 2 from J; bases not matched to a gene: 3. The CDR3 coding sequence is TGCGCCAGCAGCCCCAGCGGGGCCTACAATGAGCAGTTCTTC. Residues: CASSPSGAYNEQFF.

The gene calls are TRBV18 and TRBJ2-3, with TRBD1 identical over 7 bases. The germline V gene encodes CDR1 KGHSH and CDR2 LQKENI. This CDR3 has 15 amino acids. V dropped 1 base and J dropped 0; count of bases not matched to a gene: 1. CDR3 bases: TGTGCCAGCTCACCACAGGGGGCAAGCACAGATACGCAGTATTTT. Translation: CASSPQGASTDTQYF.

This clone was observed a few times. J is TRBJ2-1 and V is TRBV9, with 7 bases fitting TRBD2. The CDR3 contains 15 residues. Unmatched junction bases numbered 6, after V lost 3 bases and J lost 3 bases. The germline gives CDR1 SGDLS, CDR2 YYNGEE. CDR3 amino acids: CASSASGTNYNEQFF. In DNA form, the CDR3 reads TGTGCCAGCAGCGCATCCGGGACTAACTACAATGAGCAGTTCTTC.

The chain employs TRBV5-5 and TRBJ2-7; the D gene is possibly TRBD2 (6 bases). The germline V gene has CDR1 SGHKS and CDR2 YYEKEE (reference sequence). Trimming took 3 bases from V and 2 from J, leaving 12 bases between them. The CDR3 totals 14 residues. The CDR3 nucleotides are TGTGCCAGCAGCTCTGCGGGGAGAACCTACGAGCAGTACTTC. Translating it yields CASSSAGRTYEQYF.

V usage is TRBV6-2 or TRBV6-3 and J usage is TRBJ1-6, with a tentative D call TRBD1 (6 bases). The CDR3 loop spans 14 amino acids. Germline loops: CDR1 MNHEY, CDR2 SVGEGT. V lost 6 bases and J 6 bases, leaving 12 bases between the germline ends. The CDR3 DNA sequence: TGTGCCAGCAGCCCCAGGGGATCTAATTCACCCCTCCACTTT. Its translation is CASSPRGSNSPLHF.

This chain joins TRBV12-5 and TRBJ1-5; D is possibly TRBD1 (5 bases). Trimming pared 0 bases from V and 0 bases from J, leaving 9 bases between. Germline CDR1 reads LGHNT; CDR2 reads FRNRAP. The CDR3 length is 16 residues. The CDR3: CASGLVVTDSNQPQHF. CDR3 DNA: TGTGCTAGTGGTTTGGTAGTGACAGATAGCAATCAGCCCCAGCATTTT. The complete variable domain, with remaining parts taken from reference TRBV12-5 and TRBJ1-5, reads DARVTQTPRHKVTEMGQEVTMRCQPILGHNTVFWYRQTMMQGLELLAYFRNRAPLDDSGMPKDRFSAEMPDATLATLKIQPSEPRDSAVYFCASGLVVTDSNQPQHFGDGTRLSIL.

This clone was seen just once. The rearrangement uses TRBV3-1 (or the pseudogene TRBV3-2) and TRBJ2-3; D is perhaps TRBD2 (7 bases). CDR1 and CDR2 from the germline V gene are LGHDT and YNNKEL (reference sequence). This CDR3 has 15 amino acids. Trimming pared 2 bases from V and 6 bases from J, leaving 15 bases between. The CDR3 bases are TGTGCCAGCAGCCAAACGGGGGGCCTTATGGATACGCAGTATTTT. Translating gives CASSQTGGLMDTQYF.

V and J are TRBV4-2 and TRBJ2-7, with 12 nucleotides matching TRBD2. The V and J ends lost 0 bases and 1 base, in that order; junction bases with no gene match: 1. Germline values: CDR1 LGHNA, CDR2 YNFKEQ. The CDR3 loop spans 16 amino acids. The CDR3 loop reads CASSQDLAGGSYEQYF. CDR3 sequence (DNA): TGTGCCAGCAGCCAAGACCTAGCGGGGGGGTCCTACGAGCAGTACTTC.

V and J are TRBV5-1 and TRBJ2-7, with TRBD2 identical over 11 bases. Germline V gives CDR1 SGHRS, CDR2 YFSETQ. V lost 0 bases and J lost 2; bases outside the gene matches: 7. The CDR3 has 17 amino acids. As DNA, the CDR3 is TGCGCCAGCAGCTTGGAGACTAGCGGGGCCTTAACCTACGAGCAGTACGTC. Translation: CASSLETSGALTYEQYV.

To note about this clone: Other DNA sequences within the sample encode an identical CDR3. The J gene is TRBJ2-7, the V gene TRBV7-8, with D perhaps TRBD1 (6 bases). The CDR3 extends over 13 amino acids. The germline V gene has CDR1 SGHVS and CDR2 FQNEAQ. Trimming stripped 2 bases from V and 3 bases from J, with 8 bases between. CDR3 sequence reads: CASSLRGGYEQYV. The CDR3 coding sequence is TGTGCCAGCAGCTTACGAGGGGGCTACGAGCAGTACGTC.

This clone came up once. The CDR3 loop reads CASSFSGGAGDTQYF. CDR3 DNA sequence: TGCGCCAGCAGCTTTAGCGGGGGGGCGGGCGATACGCAGTATTTT. This chain connects TRBV5-1 to TRBJ2-3; TRBD2 matches at 11 bases. Trimming cost V 2 bases and J 6 bases; bases outside gene matches: 5. The V gene's germline CDR1 is SGHRS and CDR2 YFSETQ. The CDR3 sequence is 15 residues long.

CDR3 sequence reads: CAWSEGTGNQPQHF. The CDR3 coding sequence is TGTGCCTGGAGTGAAGGGACAGGGAATCAGCCCCAGCATTTT. The genes are TRBV30 and TRBJ1-5; 9 positions match TRBD1. The CDR3 covers 14 residues. V trimming: 1 base; J trimming: 4 bases; junction bases outside the gene matches: 2. Per the germline V gene, CDR1 is GTSNPN and CDR2 is SVGIG (reference sequence).

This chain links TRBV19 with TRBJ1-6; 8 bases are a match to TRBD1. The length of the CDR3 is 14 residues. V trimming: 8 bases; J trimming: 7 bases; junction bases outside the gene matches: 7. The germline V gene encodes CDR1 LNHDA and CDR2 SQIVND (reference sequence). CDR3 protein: CASADRAENSPLHF. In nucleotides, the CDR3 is TGTGCCAGTGCGGACAGGGCAGAGAATTCACCCCTCCACTTT. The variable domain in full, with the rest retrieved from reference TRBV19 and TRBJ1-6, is DGGITQSPKYLFRKEGQNVTLSCEQNLNHDAMYWYRQDPGQGLRLIYYSQIVNDFQKGDIAEGYSVSREKKESFPLTVTSAQKNPTAFYLCASADRAENSPLHFGNGTRLTVT.

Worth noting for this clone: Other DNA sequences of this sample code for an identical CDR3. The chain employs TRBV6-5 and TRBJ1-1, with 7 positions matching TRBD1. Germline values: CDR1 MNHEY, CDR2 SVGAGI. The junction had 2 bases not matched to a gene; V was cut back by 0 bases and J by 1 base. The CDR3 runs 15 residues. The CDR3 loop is CASSYSQGGNTEAFF. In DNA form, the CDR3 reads TGTGCCAGCAGTTACTCGCAGGGGGGGAACACTGAAGCTTTCTTT.

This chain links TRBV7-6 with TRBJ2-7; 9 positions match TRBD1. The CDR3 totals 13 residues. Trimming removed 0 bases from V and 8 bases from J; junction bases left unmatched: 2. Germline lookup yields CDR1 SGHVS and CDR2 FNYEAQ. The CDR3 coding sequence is TGTGCCAGCAGCTTAGCAGGACAGGGGAAGCAGTACTTC. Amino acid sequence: CASSLAGQGKQYF. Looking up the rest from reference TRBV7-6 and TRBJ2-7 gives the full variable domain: GAGVSQSPRYKVTKRGQDVALRCDPISGHVSLYWYRQALGQGPEFLTYFNYEAQQDKSGLPNDRFSAERPEGSISTLTIQRTEQRDSAMYRCASSLAGQGKQYFGPGTRLTVT.

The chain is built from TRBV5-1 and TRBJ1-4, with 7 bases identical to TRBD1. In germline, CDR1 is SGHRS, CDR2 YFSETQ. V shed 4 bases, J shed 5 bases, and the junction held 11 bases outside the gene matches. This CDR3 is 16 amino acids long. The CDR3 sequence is CASSLEPGQWNEKLFF. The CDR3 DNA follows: TGCGCCAGCAGCCTGGAACCGGGACAGTGGAATGAAAAACTGTTTTTT.

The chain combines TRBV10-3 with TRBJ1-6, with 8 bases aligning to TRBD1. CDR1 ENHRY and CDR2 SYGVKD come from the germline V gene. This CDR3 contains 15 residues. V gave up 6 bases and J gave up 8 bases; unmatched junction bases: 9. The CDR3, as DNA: TGTGCCATCAGCACCCCAGGGGGCGTAGATTCACCCCTCCACTTT. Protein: CAISTPGGVDSPLHF.

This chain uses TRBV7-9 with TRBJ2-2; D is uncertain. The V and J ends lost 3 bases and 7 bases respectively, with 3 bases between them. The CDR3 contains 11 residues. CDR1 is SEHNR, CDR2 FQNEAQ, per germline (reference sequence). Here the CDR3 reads CASSLSGELFF. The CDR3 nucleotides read TGTGCCAGCAGCTTGAGCGGGGAGCTGTTTTTT.

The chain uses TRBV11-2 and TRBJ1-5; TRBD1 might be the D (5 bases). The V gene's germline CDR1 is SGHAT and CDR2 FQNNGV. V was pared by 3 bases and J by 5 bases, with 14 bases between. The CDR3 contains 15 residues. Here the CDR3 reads CASSFSQGRDQPQHF. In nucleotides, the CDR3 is TGTGCCAGCAGCTTTTCCCAGGGAAGGGATCAGCCCCAGCATTTT.

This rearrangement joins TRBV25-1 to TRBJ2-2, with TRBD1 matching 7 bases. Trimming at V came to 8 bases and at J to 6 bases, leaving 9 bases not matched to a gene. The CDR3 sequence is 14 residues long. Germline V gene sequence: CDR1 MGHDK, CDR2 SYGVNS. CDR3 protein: CASDPGTVAGELFF. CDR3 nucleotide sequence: TGTGCCAGCGACCCCGGGACAGTCGCCGGGGAGCTGTTTTTT.

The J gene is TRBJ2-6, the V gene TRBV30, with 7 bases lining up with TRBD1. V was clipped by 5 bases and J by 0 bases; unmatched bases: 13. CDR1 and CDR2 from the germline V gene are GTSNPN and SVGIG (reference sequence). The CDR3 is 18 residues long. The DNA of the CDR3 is TGTGCCTGGGCCCCGGGACAGTCATCTAACTCTGGGGCCAACGTCCTGACTTTC. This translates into CAWAPGQSSNSGANVLTF.

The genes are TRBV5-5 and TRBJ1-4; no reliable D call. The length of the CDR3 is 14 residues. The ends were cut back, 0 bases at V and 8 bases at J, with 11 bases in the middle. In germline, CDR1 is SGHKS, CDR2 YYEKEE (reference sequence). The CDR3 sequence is CASSLVGGPEKLFF. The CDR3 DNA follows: TGTGCCAGCAGCTTGGTAGGAGGGCCGGAAAAACTGTTTTTT.